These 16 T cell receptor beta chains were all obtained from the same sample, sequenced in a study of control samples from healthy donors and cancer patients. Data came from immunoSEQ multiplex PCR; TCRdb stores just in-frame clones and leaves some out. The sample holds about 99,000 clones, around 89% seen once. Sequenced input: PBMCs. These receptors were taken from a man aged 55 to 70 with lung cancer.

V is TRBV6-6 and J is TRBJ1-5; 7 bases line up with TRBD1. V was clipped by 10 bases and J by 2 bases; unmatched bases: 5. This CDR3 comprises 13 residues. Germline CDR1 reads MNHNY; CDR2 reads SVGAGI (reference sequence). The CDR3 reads CATSGTGNQPQHF. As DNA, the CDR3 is TGTGCCACCTCCGGGACAGGCAATCAGCCCCAGCATTTT.

The CDR3 loop reads CASSLRGVGNTEAFF. CDR3 bases: TGTGCCAGCAGCTTGCGGGGGGTTGGGAACACTGAAGCTTTCTTT. The chain carries TRBV7-2 and TRBJ1-1; D may be TRBD1 (5 bases). The germline CDR1 and CDR2 sequences are SGHTA and FQGNSA. Trimming shortened V by 3 bases and J by 1 base, and 12 bases separated the two germline ends. CDR3 length equals 15 residues.

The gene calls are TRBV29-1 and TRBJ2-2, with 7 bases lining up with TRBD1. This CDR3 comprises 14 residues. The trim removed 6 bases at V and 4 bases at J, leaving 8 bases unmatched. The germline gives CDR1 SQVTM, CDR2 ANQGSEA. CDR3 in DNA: TGCAGCGTCTTAGACAGGGACGGCACCGGGGAGCTGTTTTTT. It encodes CSVLDRDGTGELFF.

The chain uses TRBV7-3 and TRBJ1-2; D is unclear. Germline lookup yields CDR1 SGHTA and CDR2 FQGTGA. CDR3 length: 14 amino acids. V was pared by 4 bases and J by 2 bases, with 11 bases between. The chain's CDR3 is CASSSPTGNYGYTF. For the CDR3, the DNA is TGTGCCAGCAGCTCGCCGACGGGGAACTATGGCTACACCTTC.

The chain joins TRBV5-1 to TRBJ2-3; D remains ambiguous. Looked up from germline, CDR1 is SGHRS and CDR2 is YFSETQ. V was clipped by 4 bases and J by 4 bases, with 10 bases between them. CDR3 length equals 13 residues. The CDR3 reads CASSRSPPDTQYF. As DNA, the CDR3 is TGCGCCAGCAGCCGGAGCCCCCCAGATACGCAGTATTTT.

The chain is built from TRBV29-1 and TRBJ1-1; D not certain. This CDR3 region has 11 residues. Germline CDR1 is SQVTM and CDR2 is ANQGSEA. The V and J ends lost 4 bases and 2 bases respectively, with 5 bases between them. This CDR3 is CSVVGNTEAFF. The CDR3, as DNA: TGCAGCGTTGTGGGTAACACTGAAGCTTTCTTT.

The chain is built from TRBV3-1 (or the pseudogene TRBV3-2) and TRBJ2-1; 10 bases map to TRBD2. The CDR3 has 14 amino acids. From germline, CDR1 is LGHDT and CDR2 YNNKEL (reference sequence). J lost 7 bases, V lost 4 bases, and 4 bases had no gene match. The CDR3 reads CASSLLAGHNEQFF. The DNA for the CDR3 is TGTGCCAGCAGCCTACTAGCGGGGCATAATGAGCAGTTCTTC.

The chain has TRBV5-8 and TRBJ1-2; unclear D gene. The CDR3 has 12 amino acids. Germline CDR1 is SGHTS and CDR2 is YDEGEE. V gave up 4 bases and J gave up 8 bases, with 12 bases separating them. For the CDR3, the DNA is TGTGCCAGCAGCCCGCACCTCGGCGGCTACACCTTC. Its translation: CASSPHLGGYTF. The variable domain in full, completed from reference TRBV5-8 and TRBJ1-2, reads EAGVTQSPTHLIKTRGQQATLRCSPISGHTSVYWYQQALGLGLQFLLWYDEGEERNRGNFPPRFSGRQFPNYSSELNVNALELEDSALYLCASSPHLGGYTFGSGTRLTVV.

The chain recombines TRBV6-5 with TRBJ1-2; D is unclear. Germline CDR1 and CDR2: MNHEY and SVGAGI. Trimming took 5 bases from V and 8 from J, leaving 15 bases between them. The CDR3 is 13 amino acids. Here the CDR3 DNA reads TGTGCCAGCAGTACGATTAGGGAGGGCGGCTACACCTTC. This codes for CASSTIREGGYTF.

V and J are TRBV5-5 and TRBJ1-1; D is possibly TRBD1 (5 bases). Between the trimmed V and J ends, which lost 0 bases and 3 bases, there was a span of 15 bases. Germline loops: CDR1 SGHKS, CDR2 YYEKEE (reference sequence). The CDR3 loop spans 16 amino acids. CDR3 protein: CASSLDFNRRYTEAFF. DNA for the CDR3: TGTGCCAGCAGCTTGGATTTTAACAGGCGGTACACTGAAGCTTTCTTT. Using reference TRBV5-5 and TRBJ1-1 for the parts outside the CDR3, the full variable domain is DAGVTQSPTHLIKTRGQQVTLRCSPISGHKSVSWYQQVLGQGPQFIFQYYEKEERGRGNFPDRFSARQFPNYSSELNVNALLLGDSALYLCASSLDFNRRYTEAFFGQGTRLTVV.

CDR3 in DNA: TGTGCCAGCAGCCGGCTATCCTACAATGAGCAGTTCTTC. It specifies CASSRLSYNEQFF. The chain has TRBV3-1 (or the pseudogene TRBV3-2) and TRBJ2-1, with D uncertain. CDR1 is LGHDT and CDR2 is YNNKEL in the germline V gene (reference sequence). The CDR3 contains 13 residues. V lost 4 bases to trimming and J lost 1 base, with 5 bases between them.

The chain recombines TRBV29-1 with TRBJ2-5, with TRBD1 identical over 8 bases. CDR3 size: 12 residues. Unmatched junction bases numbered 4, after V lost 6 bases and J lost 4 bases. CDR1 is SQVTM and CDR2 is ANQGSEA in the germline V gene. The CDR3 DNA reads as TGCAGCGTCAGGACAGGGAGAGAGACCCAGTACTTC. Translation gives CSVRTGRETQYF. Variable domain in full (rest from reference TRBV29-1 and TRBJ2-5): SAVISQKPSRDICQRGTSLTIQCQVDSQVTMMFWYRQQPGQSLTLIATANQGSEATYESGFVIDKFPISRPNLTFSTLTVSNMSPEDSSIYLCSVRTGRETQYFGPGTRLLVL.

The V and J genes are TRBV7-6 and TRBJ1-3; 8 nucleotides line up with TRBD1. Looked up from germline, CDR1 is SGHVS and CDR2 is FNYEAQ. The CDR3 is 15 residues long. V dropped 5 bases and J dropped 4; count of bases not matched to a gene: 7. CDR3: CASSLTTGAGNTIYF. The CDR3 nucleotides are TGTGCCAGCAGCCTCACGACAGGGGCGGGAAACACCATATATTTT.

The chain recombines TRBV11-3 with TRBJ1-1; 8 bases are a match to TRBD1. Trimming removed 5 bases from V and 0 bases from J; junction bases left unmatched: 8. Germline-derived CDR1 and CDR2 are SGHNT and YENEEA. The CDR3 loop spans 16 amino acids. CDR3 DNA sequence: TGTGCCAGCAGCGCTCCAGGGGGCCGGGTGAACACTGAAGCTTTCTTT. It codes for CASSAPGGRVNTEAFF.

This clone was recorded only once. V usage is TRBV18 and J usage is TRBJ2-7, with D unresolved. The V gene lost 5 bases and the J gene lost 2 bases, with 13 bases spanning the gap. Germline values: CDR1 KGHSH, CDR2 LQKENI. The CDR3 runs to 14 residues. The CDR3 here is CASSAAGRAYEQYF. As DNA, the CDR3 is TGTGCCAGCTCAGCCGCTGGCCGAGCCTACGAGCAGTACTTC.

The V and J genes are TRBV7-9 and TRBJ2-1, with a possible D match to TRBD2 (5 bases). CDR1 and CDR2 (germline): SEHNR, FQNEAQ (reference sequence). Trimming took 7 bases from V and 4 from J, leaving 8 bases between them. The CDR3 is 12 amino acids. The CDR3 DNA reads TGTGCCAGCACTCCGGGATACAATGAGCAGTTCTTC. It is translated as CASTPGYNEQFF. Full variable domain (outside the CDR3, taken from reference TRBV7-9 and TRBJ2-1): DTGVSQNPRHKITKRGQNVTFRCDPISEHNRLYWYRQTLGQGPEFLTYFQNEAQLEKSRLLSDRFSAERPKGSFSTLEIQRTEQGDSAMYLCASTPGYNEQFFGPGTRLTVL.